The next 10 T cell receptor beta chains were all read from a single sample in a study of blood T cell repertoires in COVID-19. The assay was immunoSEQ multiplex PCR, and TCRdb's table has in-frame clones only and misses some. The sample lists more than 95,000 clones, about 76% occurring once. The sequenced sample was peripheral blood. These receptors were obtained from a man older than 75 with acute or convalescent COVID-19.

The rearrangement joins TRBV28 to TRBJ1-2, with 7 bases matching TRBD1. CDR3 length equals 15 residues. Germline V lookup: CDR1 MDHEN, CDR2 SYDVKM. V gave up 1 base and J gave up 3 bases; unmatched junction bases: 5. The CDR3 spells CASSLSAGGYYGYTF. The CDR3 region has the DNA TGTGCCAGCAGTTTATCGGCAGGGGGATACTATGGCTACACCTTC.

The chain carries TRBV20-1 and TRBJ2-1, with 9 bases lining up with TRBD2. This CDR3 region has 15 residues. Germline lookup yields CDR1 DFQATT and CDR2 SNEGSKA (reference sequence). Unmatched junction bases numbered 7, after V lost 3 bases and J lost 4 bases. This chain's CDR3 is CSASRLAGDYNEQFF. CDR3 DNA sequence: TGCAGTGCTAGTAGGTTAGCGGGAGATTACAATGAGCAGTTCTTC.

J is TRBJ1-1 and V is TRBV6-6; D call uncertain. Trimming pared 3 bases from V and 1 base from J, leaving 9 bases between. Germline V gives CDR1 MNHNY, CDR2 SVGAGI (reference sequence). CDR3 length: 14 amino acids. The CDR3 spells CASSYISSNTEAFF. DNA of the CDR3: TGTGCCAGCAGTTATATTTCGTCGAACACTGAAGCTTTCTTT.

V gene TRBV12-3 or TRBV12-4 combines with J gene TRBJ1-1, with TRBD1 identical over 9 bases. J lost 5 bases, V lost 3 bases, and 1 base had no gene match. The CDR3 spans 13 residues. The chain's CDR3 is CASSFGTGTEAFF. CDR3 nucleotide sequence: TGTGCCAGCAGTTTCGGGACAGGGACTGAAGCTTTCTTT.

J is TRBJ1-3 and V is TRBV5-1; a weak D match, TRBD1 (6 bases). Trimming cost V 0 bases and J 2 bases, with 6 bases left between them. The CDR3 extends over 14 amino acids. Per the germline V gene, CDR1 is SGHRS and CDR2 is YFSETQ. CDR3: CASSLGTAGNTIYF. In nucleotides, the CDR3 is TGCGCCAGCAGCTTGGGGACAGCTGGAAACACCATATATTTT.

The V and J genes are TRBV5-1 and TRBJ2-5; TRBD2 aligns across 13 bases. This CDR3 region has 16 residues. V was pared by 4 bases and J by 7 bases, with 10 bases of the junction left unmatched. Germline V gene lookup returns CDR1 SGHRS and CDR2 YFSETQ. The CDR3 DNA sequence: TGCGCCAGCAGCACAGAGGGACTAGCGGGGCGGGGGACCCAGTACTTC. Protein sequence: CASSTEGLAGRGTQYF.

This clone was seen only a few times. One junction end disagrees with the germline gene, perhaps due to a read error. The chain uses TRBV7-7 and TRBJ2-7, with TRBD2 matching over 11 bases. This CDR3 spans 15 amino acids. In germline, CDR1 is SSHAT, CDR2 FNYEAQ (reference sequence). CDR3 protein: CASSPGTSGTYEQYF. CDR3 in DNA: TGTGCTAGCAGCCCCGGGACTAGCGGAACCTACGAGCAGTACTTC.

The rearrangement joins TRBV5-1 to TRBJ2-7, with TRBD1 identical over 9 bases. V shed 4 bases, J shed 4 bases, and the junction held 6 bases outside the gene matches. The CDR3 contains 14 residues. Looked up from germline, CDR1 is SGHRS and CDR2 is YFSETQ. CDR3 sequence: CASSPQGAQYEQYF. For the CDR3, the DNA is TGCGCCAGCAGCCCACAGGGGGCTCAGTACGAGCAGTACTTC.

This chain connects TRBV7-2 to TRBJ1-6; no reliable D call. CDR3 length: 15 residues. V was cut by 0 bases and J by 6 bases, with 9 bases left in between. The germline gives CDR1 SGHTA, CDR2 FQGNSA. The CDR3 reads CASSLAGRGNSPLHF. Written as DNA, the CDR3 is TGTGCCAGCAGCTTAGCGGGGAGAGGTAATTCACCCCTCCACTTT.

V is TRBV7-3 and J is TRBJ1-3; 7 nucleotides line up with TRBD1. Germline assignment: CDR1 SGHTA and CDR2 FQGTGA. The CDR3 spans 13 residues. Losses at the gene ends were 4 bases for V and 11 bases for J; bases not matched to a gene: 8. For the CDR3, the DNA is TGTGCCAGCAGCTCCCCAGACAGGGAACCCATATATTTT. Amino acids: CASSSPDREPIYF.